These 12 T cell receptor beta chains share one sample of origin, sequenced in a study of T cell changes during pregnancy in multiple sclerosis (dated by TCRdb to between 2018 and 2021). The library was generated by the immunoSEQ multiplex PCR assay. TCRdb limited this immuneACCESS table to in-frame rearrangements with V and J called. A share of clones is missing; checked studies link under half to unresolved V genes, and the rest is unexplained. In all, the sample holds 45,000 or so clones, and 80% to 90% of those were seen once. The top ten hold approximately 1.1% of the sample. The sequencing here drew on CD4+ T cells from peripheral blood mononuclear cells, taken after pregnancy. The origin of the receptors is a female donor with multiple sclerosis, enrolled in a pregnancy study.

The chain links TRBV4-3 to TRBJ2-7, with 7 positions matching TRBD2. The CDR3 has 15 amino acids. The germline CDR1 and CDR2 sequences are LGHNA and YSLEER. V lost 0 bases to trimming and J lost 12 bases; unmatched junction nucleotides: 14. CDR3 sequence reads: CASSQDQTTGGRLYF. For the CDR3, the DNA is TGCGCCAGCAGCCAAGATCAGACCACGGGAGGCCGACTGTACTTC.

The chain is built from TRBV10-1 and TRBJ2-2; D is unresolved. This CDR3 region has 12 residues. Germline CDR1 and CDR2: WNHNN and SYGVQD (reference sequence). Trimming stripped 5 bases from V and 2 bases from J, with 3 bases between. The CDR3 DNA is TGCGCCAGCAGTCCAAACACCGGGGAGCTGTTTTTT. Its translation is CASSPNTGELFF.

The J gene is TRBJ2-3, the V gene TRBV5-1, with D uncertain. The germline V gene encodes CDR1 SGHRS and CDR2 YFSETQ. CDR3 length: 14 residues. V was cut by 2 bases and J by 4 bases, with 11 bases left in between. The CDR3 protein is CASSLGTAADTQYF. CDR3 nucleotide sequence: TGCGCCAGCAGCTTAGGAACCGCGGCAGATACGCAGTATTTT.

CDR3 DNA sequence: TGTGCCAGCAGCTTACTAGCGGGGTTGAACAATGAGCAGTTCTTC. Translation gives CASSLLAGLNNEQFF. This chain connects TRBV5-6 to TRBJ2-1, with TRBD2 matching 10 bases. CDR3 length: 15 amino acids. CDR1 SGHDT and CDR2 YYEEEE come from the germline V gene. V lost 2 bases and J lost 5; bases outside the gene matches: 4. Drawing the rest from reference TRBV5-6 and TRBJ2-1, the complete variable domain is DAGVTQSPTHLIKTRGQQVTLRCSPKSGHDTVSWYQQALGQGPQFIFQYYEEEERQRGNFPDRFSGHQFPNYSSELNVNALLLGDSALYLCASSLLAGLNNEQFFGPGTRLTVL.

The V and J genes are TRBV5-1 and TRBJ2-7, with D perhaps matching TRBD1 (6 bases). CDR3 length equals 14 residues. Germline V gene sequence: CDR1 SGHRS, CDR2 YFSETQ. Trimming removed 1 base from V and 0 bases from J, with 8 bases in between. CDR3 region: CASSLQGSSYEQYF. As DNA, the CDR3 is TGCGCCAGCAGCTTGCAGGGGAGCTCCTACGAGCAGTACTTC.

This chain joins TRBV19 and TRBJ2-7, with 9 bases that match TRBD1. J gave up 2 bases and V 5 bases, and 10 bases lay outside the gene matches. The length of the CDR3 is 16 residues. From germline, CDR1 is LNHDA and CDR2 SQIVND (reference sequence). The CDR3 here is CASSVETGGPPYEQYF. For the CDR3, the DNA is TGTGCCAGTAGTGTCGAAACAGGGGGCCCCCCCTACGAGCAGTACTTC.

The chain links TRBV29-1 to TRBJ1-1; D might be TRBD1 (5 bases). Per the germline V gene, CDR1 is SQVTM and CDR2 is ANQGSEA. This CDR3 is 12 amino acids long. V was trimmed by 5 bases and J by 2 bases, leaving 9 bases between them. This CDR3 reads CSVMGGNTEAFF. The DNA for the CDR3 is TGCAGCGTTATGGGGGGTAACACTGAAGCTTTCTTT. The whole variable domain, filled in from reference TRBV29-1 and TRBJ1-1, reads SAVISQKPSRDICQRGTSLTIQCQVDSQVTMMFWYRQQPGQSLTLIATANQGSEATYESGFVIDKFPISRPNLTFSTLTVSNMSPEDSSIYLCSVMGGNTEAFFGQGTRLTVV.

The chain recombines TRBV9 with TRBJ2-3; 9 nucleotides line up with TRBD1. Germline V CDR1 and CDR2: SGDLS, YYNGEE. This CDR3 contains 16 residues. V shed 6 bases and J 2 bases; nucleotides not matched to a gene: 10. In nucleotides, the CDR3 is TGTGCCAGCACCCCTAGGGGGACAGGGAACACAGATACGCAGTATTTT. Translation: CASTPRGTGNTDTQYF. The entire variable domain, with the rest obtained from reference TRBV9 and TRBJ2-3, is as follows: DSGVTQTPKHLITATGQRVTLRCSPRSGDLSVYWYQQSLDQGLQFLIQYYNGEERAKGNILERFSAQQFPDLHSELNLSSLELGDSALYFCASTPRGTGNTDTQYFGPGTRLTVL.

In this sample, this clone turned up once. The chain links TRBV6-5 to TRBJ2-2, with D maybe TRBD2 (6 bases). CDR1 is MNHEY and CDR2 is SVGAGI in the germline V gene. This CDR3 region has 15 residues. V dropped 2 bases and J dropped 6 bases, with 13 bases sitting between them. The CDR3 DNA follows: TGTGCCAGCAGTTACACGGGGGAGCCGGCCGGGGAGCTGTTTTTT. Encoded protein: CASSYTGEPAGELFF.

The CDR3 sequence: CASIRETGESEAFF. CDR3 bases: TGTGCCAGTATCCGGGAGACAGGGGAATCTGAAGCTTTCTTT. The chain combines TRBV19 with TRBJ1-1, with TRBD1 matching 8 bases. CDR3 length: 14 amino acids. V dropped 7 bases and J dropped 6; count of bases not matched to a gene: 10. Germline V CDR1 and CDR2: LNHDA, SQIVND (reference sequence).

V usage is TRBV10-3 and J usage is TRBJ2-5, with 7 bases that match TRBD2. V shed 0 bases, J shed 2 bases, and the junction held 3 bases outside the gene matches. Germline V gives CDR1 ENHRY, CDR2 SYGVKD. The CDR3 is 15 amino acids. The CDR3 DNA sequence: TGTGCCATCAGTGAGTCCACCGGGAGGCAAGAGACCCAGTACTTC. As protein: CAISESTGRQETQYF.

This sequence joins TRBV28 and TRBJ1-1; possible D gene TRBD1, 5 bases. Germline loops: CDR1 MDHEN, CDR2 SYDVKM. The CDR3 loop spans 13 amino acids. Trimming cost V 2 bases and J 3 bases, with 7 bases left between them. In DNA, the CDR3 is TGTGCCAGCAGTTTACGGGGGTACACTGAAGCTTTCTTT. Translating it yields CASSLRGYTEAFF.